This is a list of T cell receptor beta chains from one sample in a study of OX40 agonist ivuxolimab in advanced cancers. The repertoire was sequenced with immunoSEQ multiplex PCR; TCRdb's copy has only in-frame clones and lacks some. The data show roughly 74,000 clones, 75% to 90% seen once. Sequences were derived from CD4+ or CD8+ T cells sorted from blood, sampled in a trial of the OX40 agonist ivuxolimab. The receptors derive from an adult with an advanced solid tumor such as melanoma, head and neck, liver or kidney cancer. The conserved cysteine and the conserved F or W are not part of the CDR3 here. The order of the fields is clone size, V gene, J gene, CDR3 protein. Where a row states a size, it is once, few, many or the class of an expanded clone; other rows omit it.

once	TRBV28	TRBJ1-6	ASSSPGGANSPLH
.	TRBV9	TRBJ1-5	ASSEGDVSNQPQH
.	TRBV11-2	TRBJ1-4	ASSSAGTPIEKLF
once	TRBV6-6	TRBJ2-6	ASGDGSRGANVLT
.	TRBV5-5	TRBJ2-7	ASSLGTTISYEQY
.	TRBV18	TRBJ2-2	ASSGSTGELF
.	TRBV14	TRBJ1-4	ASSQEQGRGEKLF
.	TRBV19	TRBJ1-5	ASRSDKAGNQPQH
.	TRBV7-2	TRBJ2-3	ASSLEEERNKY
.	TRBV5-5	TRBJ2-1	ASSLSIPGTLNDNEQF
few	TRBV4-3	TRBJ1-1	ASSRQLGNTEAF
.	TRBV18	TRBJ2-6	ASSSFSAPRQYSGANVLT
.	TRBV5-1	TRBJ2-3	ASSLGTGVSFYTDTQY
.	TRBV6-4	TRBJ1-4	ASSDSTRDSPTDEKLF
.	TRBV29-1	TRBJ2-7	SAVTGPNYEQY
.	TRBV27	TRBJ1-4	ASSFRGLPNEKLF
.	TRBV30	TRBJ1-6	AWSPSAPTYYNSPLH
.	TRBV15	TRBJ2-7	ATSRVPGTQSYEQY
.	TRBV10-3	TRBJ2-3	AISRSLGLVSTDTQY
.	TRBV11-3	TRBJ2-1	ASSLDRRQEYDEQF
.	TRBV23-1	TRBJ2-7	ASSQSRSGGRYEQY
.	TRBV30	TRBJ2-7	AWSRDRPPYEQY
.	TRBV15	TRBJ1-4	ATSRDAGWDEKLF
.	TRBV19	TRBJ1-5	ASSMQKWVQPQH
.	TRBV29-1	TRBJ1-1	SGTETEAF
.	TRBV19	TRBJ1-5	ASSIGRSYDQPQH
once	TRBV11-2	TRBJ2-7	ASRPPGAGSSYEQY
.	TRBV5-1	TRBJ2-3	ASSSSGTTDTQY
once	TRBV6-1	TRBJ1-1	ASRNAGETEAF
.	TRBV29-1	TRBJ2-1	SVPSGTGVYNEQF
.	TRBV19	TRBJ2-7	ASSIASGSPYEQY
.	TRBV6-5	TRBJ1-1	ASSRRDRITEAF
once	TRBV7-2	TRBJ1-1	ASTLQGTNTEAF
.	TRBV7-8	TRBJ1-1	ASSFSQLNTEAF
.	TRBV5-1	TRBJ2-7	ASSSEGGYEQY
.	TRBV7-2	TRBJ2-4	ASSSNRAIQY
.	TRBV11-3	TRBJ1-1	ASSLNGWTEAF
.	TRBV27	TRBJ2-2	ASSLQPNTGELF
.	TRBV2	TRBJ2-1	AISPTDSYNEQF
.	TRBV19	TRBJ2-7	ASRRQGGAYEQY